This note documents a single T cell receptor beta chain sequence. This clone was counted between two and nine times. Its antigen has not been determined. Qualities for individual bases were not recorded, and no much larger clone is one base off. Each collaborating institution followed its own protocols to collect whole blood in K2EDTA tubes. For TCRbeta analysis, collaborator samples were shipped as frozen whole blood, as isolated PBMCs, or as DNA extracted from either sample type. This sample was included in a study of blood T cell repertoires in COVID-19 (dated by TCRdb to about 2020). At the level of the whole study: The collaborator samples originated in the United States, Italy and Spain and spanned the acute and convalescent phases of COVID-19. The prospective study material was composed of cDNA or gDNA derived from T cells, B-cell-depleted T cells, or PBMCs. Subjects who had been exposed to COVID-19, were actively infected with it, or had recovered from it provided the deeply sampled blood TCRbeta repertoires that made up the dataset. A freely available public database, intended as a resource for researchers studying the immune response to SARS-CoV-2, is where the repertoires were released. Samples were obtained from the ongoing ImmuneRACE study (first 160 participants) and from 1,254 subjects provided by 6 global collaborators. Sample metadata almost always included a de-identified subject ID, COVID-19 status, age in years and sex. Where available, HLA class I and class II types were taken from metadata supplied by the sample provider and were not determined by assay-based typing.

The CDR3 measures 18 amino acids from cysteine to phenylalanine. The only DNA kept is the CDR3, 54 bases in frame from the first base. V was cut back by 3 bases and J by 0 bases, leaving a gap of 18 bases between them. CDR1 and CDR2 are read off the germline V gene as LGHNA and YNFKEQ. The paper as a whole reports these results and caveats: Clinical and demographic metadata were provided uncurated, with the amount varying by source and participant.

TCRbeta CDR3 regions were amplified from genomic DNA using the immunoSEQ Assay, a bias-controlled multiplex PCR. In the original analysis: Within the assay, amplification of reference gene primers was used to estimate how many nucleated cells each sample contained. To quantify the absolute abundance of each unique TCRbeta CDR3 rearrangement, sequence reads were collapsed and filtered. Productive Simpson clonality was computed per sample as the square root of Simpson's diversity index over productive rearrangements. TCRdb obtained this table from immuneACCESS and retained in-frame rearrangements with V and J assigned. These tables miss some clones; where compared with another copy, unresolved V genes account for less than half of the shortfall, and the remainder is unexplained. D and trimming were read from the DNA, whereas the V and J calls and clone size are those reported in that table. The sample data list about 51,000 clones, and just over 85% of these were observed just once. About 4% of the sample is taken by the ten largest.

The sample consisted of peripheral blood. This receptor was obtained from an older man with active COVID-19. The rearranged chain carries TRBV4-2 and TRBJ1-3, with TRBD1 as a weak D call on 5 bases. The nucleotide sequence is TGTGCCAGCAGCCACGATCTAAACGCAGGGCACTCTGGAAACACCATATATTTT. The encoded protein is CASSHDLNAGHSGNTIYF.